One T cell receptor beta chain is described in this entry. This receptor's antigen is unknown. The sample holds no much larger clone one base away, and base qualities are not on file. Library creation used the immunoSEQ multiplex PCR assay. Here the immuneACCESS table is served through TCRdb, limited to in-frame sequences with V and J called. Missing clones are a known gap in these copies; in checked studies unresolved V genes cover under half, and the rest lacks a known reason. The sample table shows under 30,000 clones, and more than 75% are seen once. 9% to 9.5% of the sample goes to the ten largest clones. The sample is drawn from a study of T cell changes during pregnancy in multiple sclerosis (dated by TCRdb to about 2019). Describing the broader study: The study examined how the T cell repertoire changed over the course of pregnancy in women with multiple sclerosis.

CDR1 and CDR2, per the germline V gene (reference sequence), are MNHEY and SMNVEV. Its CDR3 holds 16 amino acids, cysteine through phenylalanine. Only the CDR3 region is kept as DNA, spanning 48 bases read in frame from base 1. V lost 3 bases and J lost 3 bases, and the count of bases not matched to a germline gene is 8. Recombination connected TRBV27 to TRBJ1-5, with 7 central nucleotides matching TRBD1. This TCR was sampled from a female donor in good health, enrolled as a control in a pregnancy study. The source was CD8+ T cells from peripheral blood mononuclear cells, collected in the third trimester of pregnancy. Read as DNA, the sequence is TGTGCCAGCAGTTTTATGGGACAGTACAACAATCAGCCCCAGCATTTT. Its translation is CASSFMGQYNNQPQHF.